The rows below give T cell receptor beta chains drawn from one sample of a study of T cells after yellow fever vaccination. TCRdb reprocessed the 5' RACE reads with MiXCR, giving one entry per CDR3 protein. This sample has fewer than 350,000 distinct CDR3 sequences, with roughly 8.7% found just once. The sample in question was PBMCs, obtained on the day of the first yellow fever vaccination. These receptors were collected from a man aged 18 to 30 who received the YFV17D yellow fever vaccine. Both conserved end residues are trimmed from each CDR3. D genes are given only for firm matches. Clone size is stated in some rows and not others, as once, few, many or a class when expanded.

V	D	size	CDR3
TRBV7-2	TRBD1	few	ASSRQGWDGNTIY
TRBV7-2	-	-	ASSFEGSQPQH
TRBV7-2	-	few	ASSLVAPDAHEQY
TRBV29-1	TRBD2	few	SVDGLAGTQY
TRBV6-2/TRBV6-3	-	few	ASSPGQTNEKLF
TRBV12-3/TRBV12-4	-	-	ASRYWTPANYGYT
TRBV6-2/TRBV6-3	TRBD1	-	ATGQGDYT
TRBV4-1	-	few	ASSPGMTEKLF
TRBV12-3/TRBV12-4	-	few	ASSSLKAFVRELF
TRBV6-5	-	few	ASSLGLVRDTGELF
TRBV6-5	TRBD1	many	ASSYSRGLNSPLH
TRBV7-2	TRBD2	few	ASSPGTSGLGEQF
TRBV12-3/TRBV12-4	-	few	ASSPGTSVYGYT
TRBV28	-	few	ASSFRLNQPQH
TRBV4-1	-	-	ASSQVAQDNQPQH
TRBV12-3/TRBV12-4	-	many	ASSSRGLNTGELF
TRBV7-2	-	many	ASSLGGRAYQPQH
TRBV6-5	-	-	ASSYSQRRPYNEQF
TRBV20-1	TRBD2	few	SARDPGTSGGETQY
TRBV5-1	TRBD1	many	ASRPGNRGPFH
TRBV24-1	-	-	ATSDSYADTQY
TRBV6-1	-	-	ASRSSLASQPQH
TRBV14	TRBD2	-	ASSPLGGSSYNEQF
TRBV28	-	-	ASTRGSSDTQY
TRBV20-1	TRBD2	few	SATSSGGRPDTQY
TRBV20-1	-	few	SARDRRGVTEAF
TRBV11-2	TRBD2	many	ASSLQRGGKDTQY
TRBV2	-	-	ATFRAGDNGANVLT
TRBV10-3	-	few	AISESRAGTQGPQH
TRBV11-2	-	few	ASSLERFNEQF
TRBV4-1	-	-	ASSQRWNIGDTQY
TRBV5-6	-	few	ASSPSPTGANVLT
TRBV28	-	-	ASSSPRLNTEAF